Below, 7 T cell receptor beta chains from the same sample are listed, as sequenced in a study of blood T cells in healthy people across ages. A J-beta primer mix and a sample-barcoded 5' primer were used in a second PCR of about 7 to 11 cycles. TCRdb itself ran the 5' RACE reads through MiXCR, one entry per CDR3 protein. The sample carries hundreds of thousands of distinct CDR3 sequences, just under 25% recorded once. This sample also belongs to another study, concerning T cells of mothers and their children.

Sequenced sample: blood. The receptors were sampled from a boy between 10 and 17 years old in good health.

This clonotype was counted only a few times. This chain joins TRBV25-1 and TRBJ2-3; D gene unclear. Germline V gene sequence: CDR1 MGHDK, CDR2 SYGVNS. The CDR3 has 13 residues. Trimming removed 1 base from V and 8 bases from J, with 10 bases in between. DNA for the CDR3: TGTGCCAGCAGTGAATCACCAGGTCTTACGCAGTATTTT. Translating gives CASSESPGLTQYF.

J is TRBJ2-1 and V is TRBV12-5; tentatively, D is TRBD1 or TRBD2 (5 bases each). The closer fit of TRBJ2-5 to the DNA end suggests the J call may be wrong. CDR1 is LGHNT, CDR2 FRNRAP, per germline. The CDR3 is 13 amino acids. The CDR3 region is CASGSLGAETQYF. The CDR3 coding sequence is TGTGCTAGTGGTTCCCTCGGGGCGGAGACCCAGTACTTC.

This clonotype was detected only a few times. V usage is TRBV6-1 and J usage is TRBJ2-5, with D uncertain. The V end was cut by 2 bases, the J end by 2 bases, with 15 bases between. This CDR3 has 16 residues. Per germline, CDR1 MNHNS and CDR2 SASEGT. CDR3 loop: CASSETLWQEQETQYF. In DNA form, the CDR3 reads TGTGCCAGCAGTGAAACTTTGTGGCAGGAACAAGAGACCCAGTACTTC.

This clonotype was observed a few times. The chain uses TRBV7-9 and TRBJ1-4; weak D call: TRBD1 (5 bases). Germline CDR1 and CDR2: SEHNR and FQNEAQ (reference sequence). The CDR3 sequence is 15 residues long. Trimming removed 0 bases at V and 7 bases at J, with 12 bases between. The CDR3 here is CASSLAGDLGEKLFF. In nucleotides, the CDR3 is TGTGCCAGCAGCTTAGCGGGGGATTTGGGTGAAAAACTGTTTTTT. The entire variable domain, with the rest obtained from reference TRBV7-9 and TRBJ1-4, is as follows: DTGVSQNPRHKITKRGQNVTFRCDPISEHNRLYWYRQTLGQGPEFLTYFQNEAQLEKSRLLSDRFSAERPKGSFSTLEIQRTEQGDSAMYLCASSLAGDLGEKLFFGSGTQLSVL.

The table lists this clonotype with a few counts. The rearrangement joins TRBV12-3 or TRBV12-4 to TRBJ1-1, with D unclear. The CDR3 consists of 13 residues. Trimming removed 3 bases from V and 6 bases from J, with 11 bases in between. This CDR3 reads CASSLATNSEAFF. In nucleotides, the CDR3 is TGTGCCAGCAGTTTGGCGACAAACTCTGAAGCTTTCTTT.

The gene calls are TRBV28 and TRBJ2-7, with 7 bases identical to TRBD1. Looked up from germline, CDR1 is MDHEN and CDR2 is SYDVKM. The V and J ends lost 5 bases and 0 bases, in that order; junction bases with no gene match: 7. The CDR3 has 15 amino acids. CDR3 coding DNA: TGTGCCAGCAGTACCTACGGACAGGCCTCCTACGAGCAGTACTTC. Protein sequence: CASSTYGQASYEQYF.

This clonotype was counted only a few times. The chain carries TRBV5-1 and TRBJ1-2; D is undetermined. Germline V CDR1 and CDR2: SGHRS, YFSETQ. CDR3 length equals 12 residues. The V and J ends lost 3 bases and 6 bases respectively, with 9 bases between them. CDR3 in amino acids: CASSSRRDGYTF. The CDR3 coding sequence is TGCGCCAGCAGCTCCCGACGGGATGGCTACACCTTC.